The source of this T cell receptor (beta chain) is a study of Graves' ophthalmopathy and Graves' hyperthyroidism. J gave up 1 base and V 1 base, and 3 bases lay outside the gene matches. The CDR3 has 16 residues. Looked up from germline, CDR1 is MGHRA and CDR2 is YSYEKL. This clonotype was seen at least ten times. RNA transcripts yielded amplified TCR beta CDR3 regions. The library came from an HTBI-primed first-round RT-PCR and a second-round multiplex PCR. TCRdb redid the calling of the multiplex PCR reads with MiXCR, one entry per CDR3 protein. The sample shows about 180,000 distinct CDR3 sequences, around two fifths of them seen only once.

Sequenced: peripheral blood. The rearrangement links TRBV4-1 to TRBJ1-1; TRBD1 agrees at 10 bases. The sequence derives from a middle-aged woman with Graves' ophthalmopathy. DNA for the CDR3: TGCGCCAGCAGCCAAGTTAGACAGGGGGCGAACACTGAAGCTTTCTTT. Translated, it gives CASSQVRQGANTEAFF.